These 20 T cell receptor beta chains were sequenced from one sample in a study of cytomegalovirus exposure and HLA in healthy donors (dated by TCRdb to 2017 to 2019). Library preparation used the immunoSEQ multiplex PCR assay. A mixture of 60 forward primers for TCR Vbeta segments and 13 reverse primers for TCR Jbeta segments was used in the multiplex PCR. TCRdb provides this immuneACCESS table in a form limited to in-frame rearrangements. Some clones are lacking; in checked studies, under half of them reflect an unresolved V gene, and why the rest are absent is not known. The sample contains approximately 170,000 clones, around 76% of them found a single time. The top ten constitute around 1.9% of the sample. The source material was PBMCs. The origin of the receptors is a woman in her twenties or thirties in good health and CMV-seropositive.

In DNA, the CDR3 is TGTGCCAGCAGCTTAGTTCGGACAGGGGTATCGGACACTGAAGCTTTCTTT. Its translation is CASSLVRTGVSDTEAFF. The rearrangement joins TRBV7-9 to TRBJ1-1; 9 nucleotides line up with TRBD1. Per the germline V gene, CDR1 is SEHNR and CDR2 is FQNEAQ (reference sequence). The V segment lost 1 base and the J segment 3 bases; nucleotides outside the gene matches: 9. The CDR3 contains 17 residues.

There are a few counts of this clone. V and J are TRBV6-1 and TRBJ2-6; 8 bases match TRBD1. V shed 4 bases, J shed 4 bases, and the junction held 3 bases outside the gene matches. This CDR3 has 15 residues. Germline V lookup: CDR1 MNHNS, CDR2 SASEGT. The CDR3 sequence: CASSVQGGGANVLTF. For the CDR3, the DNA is TGTGCCAGCAGTGTACAGGGGGGAGGGGCCAACGTCCTGACTTTC.

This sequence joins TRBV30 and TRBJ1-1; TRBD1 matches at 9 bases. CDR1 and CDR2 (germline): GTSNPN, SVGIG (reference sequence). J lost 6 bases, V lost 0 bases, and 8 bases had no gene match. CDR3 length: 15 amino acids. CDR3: CAWSVPGQGNSEAFF. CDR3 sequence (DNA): TGTGCCTGGAGTGTACCGGGACAGGGAAATTCTGAAGCTTTCTTT.

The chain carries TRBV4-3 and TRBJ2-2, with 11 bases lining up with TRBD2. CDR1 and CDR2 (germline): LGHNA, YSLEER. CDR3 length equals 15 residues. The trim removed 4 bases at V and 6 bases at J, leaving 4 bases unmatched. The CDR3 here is CASSRTSGSPGELFF. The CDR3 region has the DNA TGCGCCAGCAGCCGTACTAGCGGGAGCCCCGGGGAGCTGTTTTTT.

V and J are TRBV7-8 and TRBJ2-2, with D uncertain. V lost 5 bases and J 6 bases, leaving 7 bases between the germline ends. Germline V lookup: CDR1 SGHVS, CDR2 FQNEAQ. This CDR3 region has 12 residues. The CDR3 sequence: CASSPQAGELFF. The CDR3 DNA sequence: TGTGCCAGCAGCCCGCAGGCCGGGGAGCTGTTTTTT.

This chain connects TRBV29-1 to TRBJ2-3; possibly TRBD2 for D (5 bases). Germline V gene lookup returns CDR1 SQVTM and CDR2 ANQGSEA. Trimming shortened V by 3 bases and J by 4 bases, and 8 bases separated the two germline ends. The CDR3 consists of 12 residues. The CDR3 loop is CSVDEGPDTQYF. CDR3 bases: TGCAGCGTTGATGAGGGTCCAGATACGCAGTATTTT.

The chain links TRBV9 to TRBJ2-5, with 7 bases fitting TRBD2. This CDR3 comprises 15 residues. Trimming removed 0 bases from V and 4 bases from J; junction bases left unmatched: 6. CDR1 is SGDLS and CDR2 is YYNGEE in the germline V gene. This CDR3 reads CASSVEAGAGETQYF. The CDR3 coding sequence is TGTGCCAGCAGCGTAGAGGCGGGAGCCGGAGAGACCCAGTACTTC.

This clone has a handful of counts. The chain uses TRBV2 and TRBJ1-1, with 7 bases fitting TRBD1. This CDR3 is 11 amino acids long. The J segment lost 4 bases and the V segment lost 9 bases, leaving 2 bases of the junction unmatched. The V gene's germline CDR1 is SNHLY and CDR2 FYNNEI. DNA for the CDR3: TGTGCCAGTCAGGGGGGCACTGAAGCTTTCTTT. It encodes CASQGGTEAFF.

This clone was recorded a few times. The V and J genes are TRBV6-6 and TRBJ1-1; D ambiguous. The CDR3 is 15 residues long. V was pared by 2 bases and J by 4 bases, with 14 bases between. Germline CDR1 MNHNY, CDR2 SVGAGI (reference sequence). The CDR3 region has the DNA TGTGCCAGCAGTTACCCTGGGCCGACGGCCACTGAAGCTTTCTTT. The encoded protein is CASSYPGPTATEAFF.

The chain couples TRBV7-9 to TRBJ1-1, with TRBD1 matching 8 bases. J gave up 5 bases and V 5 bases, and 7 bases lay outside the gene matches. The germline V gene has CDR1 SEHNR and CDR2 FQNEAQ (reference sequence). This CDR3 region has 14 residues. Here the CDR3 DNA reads TGTGCCAGCAGCACCCGACAGGGGAGAACTGAAGCTTTCTTT. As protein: CASSTRQGRTEAFF.

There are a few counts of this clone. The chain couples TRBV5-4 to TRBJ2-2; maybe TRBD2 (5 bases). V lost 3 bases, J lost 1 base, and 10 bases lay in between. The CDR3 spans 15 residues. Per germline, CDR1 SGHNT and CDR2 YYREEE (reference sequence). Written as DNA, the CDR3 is TGTGCCAGCAGCTCGTCCGGGGTGAACACCGGGGAGCTGTTTTTT. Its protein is CASSSSGVNTGELFF.

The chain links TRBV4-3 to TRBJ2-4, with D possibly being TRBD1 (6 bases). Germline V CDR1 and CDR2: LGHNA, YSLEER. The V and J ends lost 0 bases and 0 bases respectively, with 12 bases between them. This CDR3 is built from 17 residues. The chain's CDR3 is CASSQDRTDLAKNIQYF. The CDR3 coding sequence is TGCGCCAGCAGCCAAGATCGGACAGACTTAGCCAAAAACATTCAGTACTTC.

CDR3 loop: CASSLGPQVYQETQYF. The CDR3 DNA sequence: TGTGCCAGCAGCTTAGGCCCACAGGTATACCAAGAGACCCAGTACTTC. The chain recombines TRBV7-7 with TRBJ2-5; D is possibly TRBD1 (5 bases). Deletions cut 1 base from V and 0 bases from J, with 12 bases between. The CDR3 is made up of 16 amino acids. Germline CDR1 and CDR2: SSHAT and FNYEAQ (reference sequence).

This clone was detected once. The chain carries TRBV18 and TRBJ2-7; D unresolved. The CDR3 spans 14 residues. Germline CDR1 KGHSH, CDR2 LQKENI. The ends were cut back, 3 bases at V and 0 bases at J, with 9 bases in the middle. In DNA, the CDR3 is TGTGCCAGCTCACCTGTAGATAGCTCCTACGAGCAGTACTTC. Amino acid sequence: CASSPVDSSYEQYF.

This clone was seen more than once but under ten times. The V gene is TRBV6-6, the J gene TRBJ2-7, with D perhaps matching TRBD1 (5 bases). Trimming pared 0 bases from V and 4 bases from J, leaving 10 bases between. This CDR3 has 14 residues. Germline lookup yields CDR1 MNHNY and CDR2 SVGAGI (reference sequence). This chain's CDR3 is CASSYSQGTYEQYF. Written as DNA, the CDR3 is TGTGCCAGCAGTTACTCCCAGGGAACGTACGAGCAGTACTTC.

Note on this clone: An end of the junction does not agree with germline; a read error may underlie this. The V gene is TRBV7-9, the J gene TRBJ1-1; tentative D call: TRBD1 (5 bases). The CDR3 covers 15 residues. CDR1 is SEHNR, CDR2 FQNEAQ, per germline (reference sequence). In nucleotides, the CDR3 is TGTTCCAGCAGCCAAACTCAGGGCCAAAACACTGAAGCTTTCTTT. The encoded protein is CSSSQTQGQNTEAFF.

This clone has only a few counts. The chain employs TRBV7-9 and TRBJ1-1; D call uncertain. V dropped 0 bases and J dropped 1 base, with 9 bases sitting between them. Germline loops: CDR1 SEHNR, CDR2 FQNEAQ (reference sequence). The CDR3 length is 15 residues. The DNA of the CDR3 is TGTGCCAGCAGCTTAGCGCCCAGGAAGAACACTGAAGCTTTCTTT. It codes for CASSLAPRKNTEAFF.

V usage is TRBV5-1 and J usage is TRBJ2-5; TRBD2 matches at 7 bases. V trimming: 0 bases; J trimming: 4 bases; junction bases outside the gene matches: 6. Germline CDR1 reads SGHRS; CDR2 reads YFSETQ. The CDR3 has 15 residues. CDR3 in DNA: TGCGCCAGCAGCTTGGGGGCTAGCGGCAGAGAGACCCAGTACTTC. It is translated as CASSLGASGRETQYF.

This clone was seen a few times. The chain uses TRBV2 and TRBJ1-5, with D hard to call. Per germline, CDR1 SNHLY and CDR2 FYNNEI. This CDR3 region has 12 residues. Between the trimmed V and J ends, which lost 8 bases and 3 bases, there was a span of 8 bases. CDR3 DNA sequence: TGTGCCAGCGATTCGGTCAATCAGCCCCAGCATTTT. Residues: CASDSVNQPQHF. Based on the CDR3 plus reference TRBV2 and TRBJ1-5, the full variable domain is EPEVTQTPSHQVTQMGQEVILRCVPISNHLYFYWYRQILGQKVEFLVSFYNNEISEKSEIFDDQFSVERPDGSNFTLKIRSTKLEDSAMYFCASDSVNQPQHFGDGTRLSIL.

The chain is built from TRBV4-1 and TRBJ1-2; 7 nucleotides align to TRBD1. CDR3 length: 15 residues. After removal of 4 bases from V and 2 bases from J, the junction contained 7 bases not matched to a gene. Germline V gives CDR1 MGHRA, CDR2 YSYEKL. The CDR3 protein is CASSPHTGENYGYTF. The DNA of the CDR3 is TGCGCCAGCAGCCCCCATACAGGGGAGAACTATGGCTACACCTTC.